Listed below are T cell receptor beta chains from one sample, sequenced in a study of vaccination and CD4 T cells after COVID-19. The antigens these receptors bind are not known. TCRdb reprocessed the PCR reads with MiXCR, giving one entry per CDR3 protein. The data show about 20,000 distinct CDR3 sequences, roughly two fifths seen once. The sample consisted of CD4+ T cells from blood, cultured in vitro, taken about 7 months after SARS-CoV-2 vaccination. These receptors all stem from a human donor who had recovered from COVID-19. The CDR3 runs from the conserved cysteine through the conserved F or W. The order of the fields is V gene, clone size, J gene, CDR3 length, D gene, CDR3 DNA, CDR3 protein. A D gene is named only where the DNA matches it firmly. Expanded clones get a size class; other rows say once, few or many, or leave the size out.

>TRBV5-4|-|TRBJ2-7|16|TRBD1
TGTGCCAGCAGCCGAGGGCCGGGACAGGGAACCTACGAGCAGTACTTC
CASSRGPGQGTYEQYF
>TRBV7-9|-|TRBJ2-1|16|-
TGTGCCAGCAGCCCCGGGGGCTCCTTCTCCTACAATGAGCAGTTCTTC
CASSPGGSFSYNEQFF
>TRBV19|-|TRBJ2-5|13|-
TGTGCCAGTAGACCTTCAGCGGGAGAGACCCAGTACTTC
CASRPSAGETQYF
>TRBV6-1|-|TRBJ1-5|17|TRBD1
TGTGCCAGCAGTGAACCAATCCGGGACAGGGGGGAAGAGCCCCAGCATTTT
CASSEPIRDRGEEPQHF
>TRBV19|-|TRBJ1-2|15|-
TGTGCCAGCACACCCGGGGGACACACCCCGCGGGGCTACACCTTC
CASTPGGHTPRGYTF
>TRBV6-5|-|TRBJ2-3|14|-
TGTGCCAGCAGTTACTCGCTTAATGGAGATACGCAGTATTTT
CASSYSLNGDTQYF
>TRBV5-4|-|TRBJ2-5|14|TRBD1
TGTGCCAGCAGCTTACGACAGGGCCAAGAGACCCAGTACTTC
CASSLRQGQETQYF
>TRBV7-2|many|TRBJ1-2|15|TRBD1
TGTGCCAGCAGCACCCAGGGGGCGGGGATATATGGCTACACCTTC
CASSTQGAGIYGYTF
>TRBV15|few|TRBJ2-7|13|-
TGTGCCACCAGCAGAGATCTAGGGTACGAGCAGTACTTC
CATSRDLGYEQYF
>TRBV21-1|-|TRBJ1-2|13|-
TGTGCCAGCACACAGGGTCGTCACTATGGCTACACCTTC
CASTQGRHYGYTF
>TRBV5-6|-|TRBJ1-1|16|-
TGTGCCAGCAGCTTGGGACAGCTGATGATGAACACTGAAGCTTTCTTT
CASSLGQLMMNTEAFF
>TRBV7-2|few|TRBJ2-7|14|-
TGTGCCAGCACCCCTGCGGCTAGCGATGACGAGCAGTACTTC
CASTPAASDDEQYF
>TRBV23-1|few|TRBJ2-7|14|-
TGCGCCAGCAATAGTCGACTTACTTCCTACGAGCAGTACTTC
CASNSRLTSYEQYF
>TRBV7-9|few|TRBJ2-5|16|-
TGTGCCAGCAGCTTAAATCTAGGGTGGGGCCAAGAGACCCAGTACTTC
CASSLNLGWGQETQYF
>TRBV7-9|-|TRBJ2-7|15|TRBD2
TGTGCCAGCAGCTCGCAAGCGGGGACTACCTACGAGCAGTACTTC
CASSSQAGTTYEQYF
>TRBV6-2/TRBV6-3|few|TRBJ1-1|13|-
TGTGCCAGCCGCGGGGCGCGGGGCACTGAAGCTTTCTTT
CASRGARGTEAFF
>TRBV19|once|TRBJ2-1|12|-
TGTGCCAGTAGTCGTCGTCGGGATGAGCAGTTCTTC
CASSRRRDEQFF
>TRBV7-2|few|TRBJ2-1|15|-
TGTGCCAGCAGCTTAGCGGGCATTGGCGGGAATGAGCAGTTCTTC
CASSLAGIGGNEQFF
>TRBV7-2|-|TRBJ2-5|17|TRBD2
TGTGCCAGCAGCTTAGGTATAGCGGGGGGCCCCCAAGAGACCCAGTACTTC
CASSLGIAGGPQETQYF
>TRBV6-1|few|TRBJ2-6|18|TRBD2
TGTGCCAGCAGTAACACTCTAGCGGGGCACTCTGGGGCCAACGTCCTGACTTTC
CASSNTLAGHSGANVLTF
>TRBV20-1|medium-sized|TRBJ1-6|15|-
TGCAGTGCTCCAGTGGGGACACTCTATAATTCACCCCTCCACTTT
CSAPVGTLYNSPLHF
>TRBV20-1|few|TRBJ2-3|13|-
TGCAGTGCTAGCGGGAGTGGGCAGGATACGCAGTATTTT
CSASGSGQDTQYF
>TRBV15|few|TRBJ2-5|17|TRBD2
TGTGCCACCAGCAGGTTCCCAGCGGGGGAACCGAAAGAGACCCAGTACTTC
CATSRFPAGEPKETQYF
>TRBV7-6|few|TRBJ2-7|14|-
TGTGCCAGCAGCTTAGCACAGGGCCTCTACGAGCAGTACTTC
CASSLAQGLYEQYF
>TRBV20-1|few|TRBJ1-2|13|-
TGCAGTGCTAGAGTCACGCAGGGTCATGGCTACACCTTC
CSARVTQGHGYTF
>TRBV7-9|few|TRBJ2-5|15|TRBD1
TGTGCCAGCAGCATCGACAGGGGGCTGAGGGAGACCCAGTACTTC
CASSIDRGLRETQYF
>TRBV6-1|few|TRBJ2-7|13|-
TGTGCCAGCAGATCGGGGGGACAGTACGAGCAGTACTTC
CASRSGGQYEQYF
>TRBV2|once|TRBJ1-6|12|-
TGTGCCAGCGGTGGAGCGAATTCACCCCTCCACTTT
CASGGANSPLHF
>TRBV5-4|-|TRBJ1-2|15|-
TGTGCCAGCAGCTTGGGAGGGATCTCTAACTATGGCTACACCTTC
CASSLGGISNYGYTF
>TRBV2|-|TRBJ1-5|13|TRBD1
TGTGCCAGCAATGACAGGGAGTTTCAGCCCCAGCATTTT
CASNDREFQPQHF
>TRBV6-2/TRBV6-3|-|TRBJ1-1|13|-
TGTGCCAGCAGGCCCACGGGGCACACTGAAGCTTTCTTT
CASRPTGHTEAFF
>TRBV5-1|-|TRBJ1-5|15|TRBD1
TGCGCCAGCAGCATAGACGGGACAGAGGGTCAGCCCCAGCATTTT
CASSIDGTEGQPQHF
>TRBV6-1|-|TRBJ2-7|16|TRBD1
TGTGCCAGCATGGGAACTGAGGACAGGCGAAACTACGAGCAGTACTTC
CASMGTEDRRNYEQYF
>TRBV10-3|once|TRBJ1-5|13|-
TGTGCCATCAGTGATGGCACGGATCAGCCCCAGCATTTT
CAISDGTDQPQHF
>TRBV20-1|few|TRBJ2-1|16|-
TGCAGTGCTACAGAGATCCTAGTCAGCCCCCTTCGTGAGCAGTTCTTC
CSATEILVSPLREQFF
>TRBV6-1|-|TRBJ1-2|15|TRBD1
TGTGCCAGCCACCCCGGGACAGGGGTTTATTATGGCTACACCTTC
CASHPGTGVYYGYTF
>TRBV6-1|-|TRBJ2-7|14|-
TGTGCCAGCAGCCAGTGGCAGGGCCGCTACGAGCAGTACTTC
CASSQWQGRYEQYF
>TRBV20-1|-|TRBJ2-1|12|TRBD1
TGCAGTGCGAGGACAGGGTCCAATGAGCAGTTCTTC
CSARTGSNEQFF
>TRBV19|few|TRBJ1-2|14|-
TGTGCCAGTAGTGCCGGAGTCAATAACTATGGCTACACCTTC
CASSAGVNNYGYTF
>TRBV20-1|-|TRBJ2-3|18|TRBD2
TGCAGTGCTAGAGATCTAAGGCGGGGGGGCGGGGGATCAGATACGCAGTATTTT
CSARDLRRGGGGSDTQYF
>TRBV19|-|TRBJ2-7|14|TRBD2
TGTGCCAGTAGTACGGCGGGAGGTTCCTACGAGCAGTACTTC
CASSTAGGSYEQYF
>TRBV21-1|-|TRBJ2-3|12|-
TGTGCCTTTCGGGAGTGGGTAGATACGCAGTATTTT
CAFREWVDTQYF
>TRBV6-1|-|TRBJ1-6|13|-
TGTGCCAGCAGTCTACAGGGAGATTCACCCCTCCACTTT
CASSLQGDSPLHF
>TRBV7-3|-|TRBJ1-1|14|-
TGTGCCAGCTCCCCTGGCAGGCTAAACACTGAAGCTTTCTTT
CASSPGRLNTEAFF
>TRBV7-2|-|TRBJ2-5|14|-
TGTGCCAGCAGCTTAGTTGGTGGGTTGGAGACCCAGTACTTC
CASSLVGGLETQYF
>TRBV6-1|-|TRBJ1-2|17|-
TGTGCCAGCAGTCACACGCTTCGACATTCAGGGTTCTATGGCTACACCTTC
CASSHTLRHSGFYGYTF
>TRBV19|-|TRBJ1-2|15|-
TGTGCCAGTAGTCAGGTTGGCAGGGTGAACTATGGCTACACCTTC
CASSQVGRVNYGYTF
>TRBV5-8|once|TRBJ2-1|13|-
TGTGCCAGCAGCGCGGATCGGGAGCAGGTTAAGTTCTTC
CASSADREQVKFF
>TRBV7-6|few|TRBJ2-3|15|-
TGTGCCAGCAGCTGGACAAGCTCTAGCACAGATACGCAGTATTTT
CASSWTSSSTDTQYF
>TRBV15|medium-sized|TRBJ1-1|14|TRBD1
TGTGCCACCAGCACGGGACAGAGGGACACTGAAGCTTTCTTT
CATSTGQRDTEAFF
>TRBV4-3|-|TRBJ1-5|14|-
TGCGCCAGCAGCCAGGGTTCGGGCTCTCGGCCCCAGCATTTT
CASSQGSGSRPQHF
>TRBV7-9|-|TRBJ2-1|14|TRBD2
TGTGCCAGCAGCCGCGGACTAGCCTTCAATGAGCAGTTCTTC
CASSRGLAFNEQFF
>TRBV20-1|few|TRBJ2-1|12|-
TGCAGTGCTAGTTATAGCTACAATGAGCAGTTCTTC
CSASYSYNEQFF
>TRBV20-1|few|TRBJ1-2|14|-
TGCAGTGCTAGTAACCAGGTCGGGAGCTATGGCTACACCTTC
CSASNQVGSYGYTF